The 10 T cell receptor beta chains in this list originate from one sample, sequenced in a study of graft-versus-host responses after intestinal transplantation. These TCRs' antigens remain unknown. The assay was immunoSEQ multiplex PCR, and TCRdb's table has in-frame clones only and misses some. The table lists around 130,000 clones, roughly nine tenths of them singletons, with approximately 0.17% in the top ten. The specimen was unstimulated CD4+ T cells sorted from spleen or lymph node cells, collected before intestinal transplant. The receptors were sampled from a human donor who received an intestinal transplant.

The chain carries TRBV6-1 and TRBJ2-5; D is unclear. The CDR3 sequence is 15 residues long. Germline V gives CDR1 MNHNS, CDR2 SASEGT. Trimming removed 2 bases at V and 3 bases at J, with 13 bases between. The CDR3 reads CASSEILRSKETQYF. CDR3 nucleotide sequence: TGTGCCAGCAGTGAAATTCTTAGATCGAAAGAGACCCAGTACTTC.

The chain uses TRBV11-2 and TRBJ2-7, with a tentative D call TRBD1 (6 bases). V gave up 3 bases and J gave up 1 base, with 16 bases separating them. Germline V gene lookup returns CDR1 SGHAT and CDR2 FQNNGV. The CDR3 has 16 amino acids. The CDR3 DNA is TGTGCCAGCAGCTTGGCCCCGGGACACCAGTCCTACGAGCAGTACTTC. As protein: CASSLAPGHQSYEQYF.

There are a few counts of this clone. The V call is TRBV6-1, the J call TRBJ2-5; D is uncertain. The germline V gene has CDR1 MNHNS and CDR2 SASEGT. This CDR3 comprises 13 residues. Deletions cut 0 bases from V and 9 bases from J, with 11 bases between. CDR3 bases: TGTGCCAGCAGTGAAGCAGGATTGACTCCCCAGTACTTC. It codes for CASSEAGLTPQYF.

The V and J genes are TRBV9 and TRBJ1-2, with 7 positions matching TRBD1. Germline V gene data show CDR1 as SGDLS and CDR2 as YYNGEE. This CDR3 spans 16 amino acids. The junction had 12 bases not matched to a gene; V was cut back by 5 bases and J by 2 bases. CDR3 sequence (DNA): TGTGCCAGCAGGCGACAGGGCGCGGGAGCGAACTATGGCTACACCTTC. Translation: CASRRQGAGANYGYTF. Drawing the rest from reference TRBV9 and TRBJ1-2, the complete variable domain is DSGVTQTPKHLITATGQRVTLRCSPRSGDLSVYWYQQSLDQGLQFLIQYYNGEERAKGNILERFSAQQFPDLHSELNLSSLELGDSALYFCASRRQGAGANYGYTFGSGTRLTVV.

The CDR3 loop reads CATSRDARLSEAFF. CDR3 bases: TGTGCCACCAGCAGAGATGCCAGGCTAAGTGAAGCTTTCTTT. This rearrangement joins TRBV15 to TRBJ1-1, with unresolved D. Germline CDR1 and CDR2: LNHNV and YYDKDF (reference sequence). Trimming left V 0 bases short and J 7 bases short, with 12 bases between. This CDR3 spans 14 amino acids.

The chain is built from TRBV2 and TRBJ1-2; D ambiguous. CDR3 length: 12 residues. Germline CDR1 reads SNHLY; CDR2 reads FYNNEI. Trimming stripped 1 base from V and 6 bases from J, with 6 bases between. In DNA form, the CDR3 reads TGTGCCAGCAGTGAAGGAGGGAATGGCTACACCTTC. It specifies CASSEGGNGYTF.

The V gene is TRBV7-2, the J gene TRBJ2-7; a possible D gene is TRBD1 (6 bases). CDR3 length equals 16 residues. Deletions cut 2 bases from V and 3 bases from J, with 17 bases between. Germline CDR1 is SGHTA and CDR2 is FQGNSA. The CDR3 region has the DNA TGTGCCAGCAGCTTAATTGCGGGCCAGGGGCACTACGAGCAGTACTTC. It specifies CASSLIAGQGHYEQYF. Full variable domain (missing parts from reference TRBV7-2 and TRBJ2-7): GAGVSQSPSNKVTEKGKDVELRCDPISGHTALYWYRQSLGQGLEFLIYFQGNSAPDKSGLPSDRFSAERTGGSVSTLTIQRTQQEDSAVYLCASSLIAGQGHYEQYFGPGTRLTVT.

The chain combines TRBV7-9 with TRBJ2-7; the D gene is possibly TRBD2 (6 bases). V was pared by 2 bases and J by 4 bases, with 15 bases between. The CDR3 totals 15 residues. CDR1 SEHNR and CDR2 FQNEAQ come from the germline V gene (reference sequence). The CDR3 loop reads CASSLFSGRGYEQYF. For the CDR3, the DNA is TGTGCCAGCAGCTTATTTTCAGGTCGGGGGTACGAGCAGTACTTC.

The chain carries TRBV5-1 and TRBJ2-1; D remains unclear. Between the trimmed V and J ends, which lost 4 bases and 10 bases, there was a span of 18 bases. From germline, CDR1 is SGHRS and CDR2 YFSETQ. The CDR3 is 14 amino acids. The CDR3 DNA reads TGCGCCAGCAGCCTCTCCTTAACCCCGAGGGAGCAGTTCTTC. Translating gives CASSLSLTPREQFF.

The chain combines TRBV7-9 with TRBJ1-5, with unresolved D. Per germline, CDR1 SEHNR and CDR2 FQNEAQ (reference sequence). V lost 5 bases, J lost 4 bases, and 12 bases lay in between. CDR3 length: 14 residues. The CDR3 nucleotides read TGTGCCAGCAGCGGAGAGGTCTCTAATCAGCCCCAGCATTTT. This encodes CASSGEVSNQPQHF.